The T cell receptor (beta chain) described here comes from a study of T cell changes during pregnancy in multiple sclerosis. Trimming stripped 0 bases from V and 6 bases from J, with 18 bases between. The CDR3 runs to 17 residues. Germline values: CDR1 MNHNS, CDR2 SASEGT. Sequenced by immunoSEQ multiplex PCR; TCRdb stores in-frame clones only, minus some. In the table there are tens of thousands of clones, 85% to 95% of which are singletons. The chain combines TRBV6-1 with TRBJ1-5, with D hard to call. This sequence was found in a female donor with multiple sclerosis, enrolled in a pregnancy study. This material consisted of peripheral blood, taken in the third trimester of pregnancy. The CDR3 nucleotides are TGTGCCAGCAGTGAAGCGCTTGGACCGTCGCGGGGTCAGCCCCAGCATTTT. Translation: CASSEALGPSRGQPQHF.